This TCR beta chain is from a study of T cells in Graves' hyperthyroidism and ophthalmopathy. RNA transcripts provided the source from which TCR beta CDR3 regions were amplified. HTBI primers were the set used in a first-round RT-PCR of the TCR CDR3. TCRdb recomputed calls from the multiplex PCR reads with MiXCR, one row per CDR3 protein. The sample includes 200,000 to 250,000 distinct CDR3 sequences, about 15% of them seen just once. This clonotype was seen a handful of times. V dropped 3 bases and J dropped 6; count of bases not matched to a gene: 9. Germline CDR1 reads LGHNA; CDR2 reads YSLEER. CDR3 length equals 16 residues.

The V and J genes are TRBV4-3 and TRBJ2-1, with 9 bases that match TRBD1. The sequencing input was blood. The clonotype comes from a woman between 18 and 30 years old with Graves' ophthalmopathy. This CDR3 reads CASSQEGTGLVNEQFF. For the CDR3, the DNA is TGCGCCAGCAGCCAGGAGGGGACAGGGTTAGTCAATGAGCAGTTCTTC.